These 21 T cell receptor beta chains were all obtained from the same sample, sequenced in a study of blood T cell repertoires in COVID-19. Only in-frame clones appear in the TCRdb table, and some are missing; sequencing was by immunoSEQ multiplex PCR. The data hold around 100,000 clones, with roughly 87% observed a single time. Sequenced material: peripheral blood. The receptors here all came from a human donor in a cohort sampled during active COVID-19.

The rearrangement links TRBV5-4 to TRBJ1-2; 7 bases line up with TRBD1. Germline V gene sequence: CDR1 SGHNT, CDR2 YYREEE (reference sequence). V gave up 0 bases and J gave up 7 bases; unmatched junction bases: 9. The CDR3 covers 15 residues. Written as DNA, the CDR3 is TGTGCCAGCAGCTTGGATAGGCAGGGGGACTTTGGCTACACCTTC. Residues: CASSLDRQGDFGYTF.

The chain couples TRBV9 to TRBJ1-4; 7 bases match TRBD1. Per the germline V gene, CDR1 is SGDLS and CDR2 is YYNGEE. CDR3 length: 16 residues. V lost 0 bases and J lost 5; bases outside the gene matches: 7. CDR3 sequence (DNA): TGTGCCAGCAGCGTAGGTGTACAGGGGCAGAATGAAAAACTGTTTTTT. It is translated as CASSVGVQGQNEKLFF. The whole variable domain, filled in from reference TRBV9 and TRBJ1-4, reads DSGVTQTPKHLITATGQRVTLRCSPRSGDLSVYWYQQSLDQGLQFLIQYYNGEERAKGNILERFSAQQFPDLHSELNLSSLELGDSALYFCASSVGVQGQNEKLFFGSGTQLSVL.

The gene calls are TRBV4-1 and TRBJ1-5, with TRBD1 identical over 11 bases. Trimming at V came to 1 base and at J to 5 bases, leaving 1 base not matched to a gene. This CDR3 spans 15 amino acids. The V gene's germline CDR1 is MGHRA and CDR2 YSYEKL. Here the CDR3 reads CASSQGTGGYQPQHF. CDR3 nucleotide sequence: TGCGCCAGCAGCCAAGGGACAGGGGGCTATCAGCCCCAGCATTTT.

The chain links TRBV29-1 to TRBJ2-1, with 8 bases that match TRBD1. With V trimmed by 0 bases and J by 4 bases, 8 bases remained unmatched. The CDR3 covers 16 residues. Germline CDR1 is SQVTM and CDR2 is ANQGSEA. CDR3 region: CSVEDPDRGRYNEQFF. CDR3 DNA sequence: TGCAGCGTTGAAGACCCTGACAGGGGCCGTTACAATGAGCAGTTCTTC.

The rearrangement uses TRBV2 and TRBJ2-1, with 9 bases matching TRBD1. After removal of 8 bases from V and 1 base from J, the junction contained 21 bases not matched to a gene. This CDR3 has 20 residues. CDR1 and CDR2 (germline): SNHLY, FYNNEI. The CDR3 spells CASGGTPGQGSYRSYNEQFF. For the CDR3, the DNA is TGTGCCAGCGGGGGGACACCGGGACAGGGTTCTTACCGGTCCTACAATGAGCAGTTCTTC.

V usage is TRBV16 and J usage is TRBJ2-3, with 7 positions matching TRBD2. Trimming removed 3 bases from V and 3 bases from J; junction bases left unmatched: 18. The germline CDR1 and CDR2 sequences are KGHSY and FQNENV. This CDR3 comprises 19 residues. CDR3 region: CASSQGGLFVGGWTDTQYF. CDR3 bases: TGTGCCAGCAGCCAGGGAGGTCTTTTTGTCGGGGGGTGGACAGATACGCAGTATTTT.

This chain connects TRBV6-2 or TRBV6-3 to TRBJ2-3, with 9 bases aligning to TRBD1. V lost 6 bases to trimming and J lost 3 bases; unmatched junction nucleotides: 10. Germline CDR1 is MNHEY and CDR2 is SVGEGT. This CDR3 comprises 16 residues. CDR3 sequence reads: CASSLGTGYETDTQYF. The DNA for the CDR3 is TGTGCCAGCAGCCTCGGGACAGGGTATGAAACAGATACGCAGTATTTT.

The chain has TRBV29-1 and TRBJ2-7; D remains ambiguous. Trimming cost V 1 base and J 1 base, with 11 bases left between them. The germline V gene has CDR1 SQVTM and CDR2 ANQGSEA. The CDR3 is made up of 14 amino acids. The CDR3 DNA is TGCAGCGTTGAAGGAGACGGAGCATCCTACGAGCAGTACTTC. Translating gives CSVEGDGASYEQYF.

This rearrangement joins TRBV6-6 to TRBJ1-5; no firm D call. Germline values: CDR1 MNHNY, CDR2 SVGAGI (reference sequence). The V gene lost 5 bases and the J gene lost 0 bases, with 5 bases spanning the gap. The CDR3 loop spans 13 amino acids. CDR3 DNA sequence: TGTGCCAGCAGTGAGTATAGCAATCAGCCCCAGCATTTT. Residues: CASSEYSNQPQHF.

The chain combines TRBV29-1 with TRBJ2-7, with 7 bases identical to TRBD2. The CDR3 length is 13 residues. Trimming at V came to 3 bases and at J to 4 bases, leaving 6 bases not matched to a gene. CDR1 is SQVTM, CDR2 ANQGSEA, per germline. CDR3 coding DNA: TGCAGCGTTGAGGTGGGAGGGTTATACGAGCAGTACTTC. Its protein is CSVEVGGLYEQYF.

This chain links TRBV4-2 with TRBJ2-7; possible D gene TRBD2, 7 bases. Trimming removed 0 bases from V and 7 bases from J, with 19 bases in between. The CDR3 runs to 16 residues. Per germline, CDR1 LGHNA and CDR2 YNFKEQ. CDR3 DNA sequence: TGTGCCAGCAGCCAAGAGGATTGGGGGGGGGCCCGGGAGCAGTACTTC. This translates into CASSQEDWGGAREQYF.

This clone was seen once. The V call is TRBV2, the J call TRBJ2-1, with no clear D. V was shortened by 5 bases and J by 6 bases, with 14 bases between the two germline ends. CDR1 is SNHLY, CDR2 FYNNEI, per germline. The CDR3 runs to 14 residues. In DNA form, the CDR3 reads TGTGCCAGCAGTCCACAGACCCGACCCAATGAGCAGTTCTTC. As protein: CASSPQTRPNEQFF.

This chain uses TRBV5-1 with TRBJ2-3; D may be TRBD1 (6 bases). V was cut by 0 bases and J by 6 bases, with 11 bases left in between. CDR3 length: 14 amino acids. CDR1 and CDR2 from the germline V gene are SGHRS and YFSETQ. The CDR3 DNA follows: TGCGCCAGCAGCTTGGCGGGGACATGGGATACGCAGTATTTT. As protein: CASSLAGTWDTQYF.

This sequence joins TRBV6-4 and TRBJ2-3; a possible D gene is TRBD1 (5 bases). The CDR3 is made up of 12 amino acids. The germline CDR1 and CDR2 sequences are MRHNA and SNTAGT. Trimming took 2 bases from V and 7 from J, leaving 7 bases between them. CDR3 nucleotide sequence: TGTGCCAGCAGTGACCAGGGAAATACGCAGTATTTT. As protein: CASSDQGNTQYF.

The chain is built from TRBV3-1 (or the pseudogene TRBV3-2) and TRBJ2-1; 10 bases map to TRBD2. Per the germline V gene, CDR1 is LGHDT and CDR2 is YNNKEL (reference sequence). There are 16 residues in the CDR3. The V and J ends lost 4 bases and 7 bases, in that order; junction bases with no gene match: 10. The DNA of the CDR3 is TGTGCCAGCAGCCCAAGAGGGTCTAGCGGGGGTAATGAGCAGTTCTTC. This encodes CASSPRGSSGGNEQFF.

CDR3 in DNA: TGTGCCAGCAGTTGGGTGGAGGTTTCAACTGAAGCTTTCTTT. It encodes CASSWVEVSTEAFF. This rearrangement joins TRBV6-5 to TRBJ1-1; D not certain. The V end lost 4 bases, the J end lost 5 bases, and 14 bases lay between the germline ends. The V gene's germline CDR1 is MNHEY and CDR2 SVGAGI. The CDR3 length is 14 residues.

In this sample, this clone turned up once. The chain employs TRBV7-3 and TRBJ2-1, with 7 bases matching TRBD2. The J segment lost 10 bases and the V segment lost 2 bases, leaving 8 bases of the junction unmatched. The CDR3 extends over 14 amino acids. Germline V gene data show CDR1 as SGHTA and CDR2 as FQGTGA. CDR3 sequence: CASSLGGRALEQFF. Written as DNA, the CDR3 is TGTGCCAGCAGCTTAGGAGGGAGGGCCTTGGAGCAGTTCTTC.

V gene TRBV7-2 combines with J gene TRBJ2-7; D is possibly TRBD1 (5 bases). The V end lost 5 bases, the J end lost 4 bases, and 12 bases lay between the germline ends. This CDR3 contains 13 residues. In germline, CDR1 is SGHTA, CDR2 FQGNSA. The CDR3 DNA follows: TGTGCCAGCAGCGATAGGGGCGGATACGAGCAGTACTTC. It codes for CASSDRGGYEQYF.

This chain links TRBV2 with TRBJ1-3; a weak D match, TRBD1 (5 bases). With 11 bases removed from V and 3 bases from J, the gap between germline ends came to 20 bases. CDR1 and CDR2 (germline): SNHLY, FYNNEI. The CDR3 runs 15 residues. As DNA, the CDR3 is TGTGCCCAAAGGGGTGGCAGTTCTTTTGGAAACACCATATATTTT. Encoded protein: CAQRGGSSFGNTIYF.

In regard to this clone: The junction and the germline gene differ at one end; a read error may be behind it. CDR3: CASSLRRGSQETQYF. DNA of the CDR3: TGTGCTAGCAGCCTTAGGAGGGGCAGCCAAGAGACCCAGTACTTC. V usage is TRBV7-7 and J usage is TRBJ2-5; D may be TRBD2 (6 bases). There are 15 residues in the CDR3. Germline V gene sequence: CDR1 SSHAT, CDR2 FNYEAQ (reference sequence). The full variable domain, with the rest looked up from reference TRBV7-7 and TRBJ2-5, is GAGVSQSPRYKVTKRGQDVTLRCDPISSHATLYWYQQALGQGPEFLTYFNYEAQPDKSGLPSDRFSAERPEGSISTLTIQRTEQRDSAMYRCASSLRRGSQETQYFGPGTRLLVL.

This clone has more than one count but fewer than ten. This chain connects TRBV7-3 to TRBJ2-3, with 14 bases lining up with TRBD2. The ends lost 2 bases at V and 6 bases at J; junction bases unmatched: 4. Germline V gene data show CDR1 as SGHTA and CDR2 as FQGTGA. This CDR3 is 16 amino acids long. The CDR3 sequence: CASSLVGLAGADTQYF. In DNA form, the CDR3 reads TGTGCCAGCAGCTTAGTGGGACTAGCGGGAGCTGATACGCAGTATTTT.